Below are 10 T cell receptor beta chains sequenced from a single sample in a study of T cells expressing NK-cell markers. Following a re-call of the 5' RACE reads, TCRdb has one entry per CDR3 protein and lacks DNA. The sample has 350,000 to 450,000 distinct CDR3 sequences. Input material: blood T cells: a sorted CD56 or NKG2C T cell subset, CD4+ or CD8+ T cells, or bulk PBMC T cells (not recorded which). The source is a man aged 18 to 69 in good health.

V gene TRBV11-2 combines with J gene TRBJ1-1; TCRdb picks TRBD1, but there is no DNA to check that call. CDR3 length equals 19 residues. Looked up from germline, CDR1 is SGHAT and CDR2 is FQNNGV. CDR3 protein: CASSLDPPWSGDTNTEAFF.

This CDR3 reads CASSDYRGLGNEQYF. The V call is TRBV6-1, the J call TRBJ2-7; lacking DNA, the TRBD1 call made by TCRdb goes unchecked. The germline CDR1 and CDR2 sequences are MNHNS and SASEGT. CDR3 length: 15 amino acids.

The chain carries TRBV11-2 and TRBJ1-5; there is no DNA to check the TCRdb D call of TRBD1. The CDR3 is 15 amino acids. The germline CDR1 and CDR2 sequences are SGHAT and FQNNGV. The CDR3: CASSPGVYSNQPQHF.

This CDR3 is CASSQDRGGNTIYF. The chain recombines TRBV5-1 with TRBJ1-3. Per the germline V gene, CDR1 is SGHRS and CDR2 is YFSETQ. The CDR3 sequence is 14 residues long.

The chain employs TRBV12-3 or TRBV12-4 and TRBJ2-3; TCRdb's D gene call, TRBD2, goes unchecked for lack of DNA. The CDR3 has 18 amino acids. This chain's CDR3 is CASSLLAGGIASTDTQYF.

V gene TRBV5-6 combines with J gene TRBJ2-7; the TRBD1 assignment by TCRdb is unverifiable without DNA. Germline CDR1 reads SGHDT; CDR2 reads YYEEEE. The CDR3 length is 13 residues. The CDR3 reads CASSLERGAEQYF.

The V call is TRBV6-5, the J call TRBJ2-2; there is no DNA to check the TCRdb D call of TRBD1. Germline CDR1 is MNHEY and CDR2 is SVGAGI. This CDR3 is 17 amino acids long. The CDR3 here is CASSYSKGGTGTGELFF.

The chain uses TRBV18 and TRBJ2-1; TCRdb indicates TRBD1, and absent DNA this call remains unverified. Germline assignment: CDR1 KGHSH and CDR2 LQKENI. The CDR3 length is 15 residues. The CDR3 loop reads CASSPPIPPWNEQFF.

The chain recombines TRBV20-1 with TRBJ2-7; TCRdb's assignment of TRBD1 cannot be checked, as there is no DNA. Germline CDR1 and CDR2: DFQATT and SNEGSKA (reference sequence). This CDR3 has 14 residues. CDR3 region: CSAHQTLQGYEQYF.

This rearrangement joins TRBV6-5 to TRBJ2-5; no DNA is available, so the TRBD2 call from TCRdb remains unchecked. Germline V CDR1 and CDR2: MNHEY, SVGAGI. The CDR3 runs to 16 residues. The CDR3 loop reads CASSYLRGLAGETQYF.